This section outlines one T cell receptor (beta chain) sequence together with its context. The antigen remains unidentified. Trimming took 9 bases from V and 3 from J, leaving 12 bases between them. CDR1 is MNHEY, CDR2 SVGAGI, per germline. There are 12 residues in the CDR3. The data derive from a study of beta chain features in type 1 diabetes. Study-level results: Patients with Type 1 diabetes showed moderately but significantly shorter TCRB CDR3s in all four CD4+ subsets. Lower insertion and higher deletion counts appeared at VDJ junctions in type 1 diabetes patients.

Reverse transcription of all isolated RNA meant that expressed TCRB transcripts were sequenced. Produced via immunoSEQ multiplex PCR; TCRdb's table is partial and in-frame only. This table has 300,000 to 350,000 clones, roughly 9% appearing once. Cells sorted by CD45RO/CCR7/CD25/CD127/CD95/CD27 comprised CD4+ naive, central memory, regulatory and stem cell-like memory cells. The V gene is TRBV6-5, the J gene TRBJ2-7; D is unresolved. This receptor was obtained from a man younger than 40 with type 1 diabetes. The sample comprised central memory CD4+ T cells from blood. CDR3 residues: CASGLGYYEQYF. DNA for the CDR3: TGTGCCAGTGGTTTGGGCTACTACGAGCAGTACTTC.